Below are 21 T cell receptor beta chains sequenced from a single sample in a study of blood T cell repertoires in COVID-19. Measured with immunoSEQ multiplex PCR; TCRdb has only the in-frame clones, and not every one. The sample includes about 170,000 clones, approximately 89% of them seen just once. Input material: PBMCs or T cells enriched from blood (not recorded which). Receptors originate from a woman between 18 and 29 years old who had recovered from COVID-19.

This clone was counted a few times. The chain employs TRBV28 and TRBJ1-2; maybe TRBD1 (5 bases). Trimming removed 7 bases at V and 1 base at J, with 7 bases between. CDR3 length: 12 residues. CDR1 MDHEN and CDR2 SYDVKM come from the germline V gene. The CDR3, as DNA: TGTGCCAGCACCGACAGTAACTATGGCTACACCTTC. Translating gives CASTDSNYGYTF.

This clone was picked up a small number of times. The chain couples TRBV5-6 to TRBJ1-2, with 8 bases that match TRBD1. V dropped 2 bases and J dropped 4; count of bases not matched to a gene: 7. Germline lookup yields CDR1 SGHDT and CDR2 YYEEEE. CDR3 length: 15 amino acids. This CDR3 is CASSFYRDRFYGYTF. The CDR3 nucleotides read TGTGCCAGCAGCTTCTACCGGGACAGGTTCTATGGCTACACCTTC.

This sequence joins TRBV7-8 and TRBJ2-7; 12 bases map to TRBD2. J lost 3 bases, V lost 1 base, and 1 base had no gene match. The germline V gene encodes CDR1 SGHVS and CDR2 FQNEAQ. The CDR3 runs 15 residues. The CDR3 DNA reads TGTGCCAGCAGCTTAGAACTAGCGGGAGGCTACGAGCAGTACTTC. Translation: CASSLELAGGYEQYF.

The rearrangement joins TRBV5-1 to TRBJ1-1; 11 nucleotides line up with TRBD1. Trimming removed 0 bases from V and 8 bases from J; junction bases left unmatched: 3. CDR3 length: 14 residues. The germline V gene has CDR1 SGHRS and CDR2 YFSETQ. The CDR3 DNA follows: TGCGCCAGCAGCTTGGAAGGGACAGGGGGAGAAGCTTTCTTT. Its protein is CASSLEGTGGEAFF. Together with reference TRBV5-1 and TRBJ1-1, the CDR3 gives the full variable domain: KAGVTQTPRYLIKTRGQQVTLSCSPISGHRSVSWYQQTPGQGLQFLFEYFSETQRNKGNFPGRFSGRQFSNSRSEMNVSTLELGDSALYLCASSLEGTGGEAFFGQGTRLTVV.

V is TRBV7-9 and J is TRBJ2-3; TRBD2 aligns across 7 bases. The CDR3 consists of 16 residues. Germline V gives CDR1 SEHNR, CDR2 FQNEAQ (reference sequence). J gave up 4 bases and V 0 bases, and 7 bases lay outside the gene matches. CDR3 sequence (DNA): TGTGCCAGCAGCTTAGCGATAGCGGGTGGGGCAGATACGCAGTATTTT. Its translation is CASSLAIAGGADTQYF.

The CDR3 DNA follows: TGTGCCAGTAGTTACCTCCAGGGGAACACTGAAGCTTTCTTT. Encoded protein: CASSYLQGNTEAFF. The chain joins TRBV19 to TRBJ1-1, with a weak D call TRBD1 (5 bases). The CDR3 runs 14 residues. The V end was cut by 5 bases, the J end by 1 base, with 11 bases between. CDR1 and CDR2 from the germline V gene are LNHDA and SQIVND (reference sequence).

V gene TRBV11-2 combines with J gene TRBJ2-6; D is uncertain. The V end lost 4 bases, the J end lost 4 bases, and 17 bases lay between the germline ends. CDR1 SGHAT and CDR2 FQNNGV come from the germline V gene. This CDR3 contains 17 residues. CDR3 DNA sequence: TGTGCCAGCAGCTCGATCATCCGAGCCCCCGGGGCCAACGTCCTGACTTTC. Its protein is CASSSIIRAPGANVLTF.

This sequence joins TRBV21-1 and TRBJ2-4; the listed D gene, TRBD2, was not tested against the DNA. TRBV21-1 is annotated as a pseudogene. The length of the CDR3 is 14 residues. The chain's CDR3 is CASSKFTEGAGGPF. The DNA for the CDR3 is TGTGCCAGCAGCAAATTTACGGAGGGAGCCGGTGGGCCCTTC.

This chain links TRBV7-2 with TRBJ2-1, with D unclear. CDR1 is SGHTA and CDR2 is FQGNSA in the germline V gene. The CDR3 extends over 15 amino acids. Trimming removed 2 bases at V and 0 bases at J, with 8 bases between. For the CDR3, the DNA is TGTGCCAGCAGCTTACCCGGAGTCTCCTACAATGAGCAGTTCTTC. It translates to CASSLPGVSYNEQFF.

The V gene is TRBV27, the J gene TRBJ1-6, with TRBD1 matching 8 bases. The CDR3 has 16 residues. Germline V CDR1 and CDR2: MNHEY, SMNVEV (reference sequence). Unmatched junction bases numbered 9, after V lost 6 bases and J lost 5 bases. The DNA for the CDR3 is TGTGCCAGCAGCTTCCTAAGCAGGGGGCATAATTCACCCCTCCACTTT. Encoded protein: CASSFLSRGHNSPLHF.

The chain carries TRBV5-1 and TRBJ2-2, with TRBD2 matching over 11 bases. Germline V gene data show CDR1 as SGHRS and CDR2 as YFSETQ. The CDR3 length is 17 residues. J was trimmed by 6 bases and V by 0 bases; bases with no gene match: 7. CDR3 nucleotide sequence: TGCGCCAGCAGCTTGGCCAATCTAGCGGGAGGCTCCGGGGAGCTGTTTTTT. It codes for CASSLANLAGGSGELFF.

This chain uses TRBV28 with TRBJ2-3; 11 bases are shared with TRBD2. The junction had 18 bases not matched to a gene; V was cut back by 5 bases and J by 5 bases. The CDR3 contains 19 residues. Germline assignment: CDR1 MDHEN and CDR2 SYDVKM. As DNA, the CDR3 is TGTGCCAGCAGTCTCCGGACGGGACTAGCGGCCCGGAAGGGAGATACGCAGTATTTT. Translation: CASSLRTGLAARKGDTQYF.

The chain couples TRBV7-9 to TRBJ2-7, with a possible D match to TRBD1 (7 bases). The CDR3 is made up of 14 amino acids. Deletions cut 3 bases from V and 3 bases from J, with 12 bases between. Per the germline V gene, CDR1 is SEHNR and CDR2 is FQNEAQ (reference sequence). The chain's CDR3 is CASSFGGDSYEQYF. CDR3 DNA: TGTGCCAGCAGCTTCGGCGGGGACAGCTACGAGCAGTACTTC.

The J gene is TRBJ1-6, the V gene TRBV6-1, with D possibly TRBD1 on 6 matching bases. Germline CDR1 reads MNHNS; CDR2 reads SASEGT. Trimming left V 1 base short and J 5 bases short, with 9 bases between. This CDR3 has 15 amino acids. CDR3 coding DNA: TGTGCCAGCAGTGAAGGAACAGGGAATAATTCACCCCTCCACTTT. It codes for CASSEGTGNNSPLHF.

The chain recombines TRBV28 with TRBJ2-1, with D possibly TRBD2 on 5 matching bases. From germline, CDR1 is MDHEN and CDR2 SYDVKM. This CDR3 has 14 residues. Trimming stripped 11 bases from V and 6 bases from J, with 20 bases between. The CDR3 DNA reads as TGTGCCGGCTCTCGGGCAGGAGGTCCCAATGAGCAGTTCTTC. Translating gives CAGSRAGGPNEQFF.

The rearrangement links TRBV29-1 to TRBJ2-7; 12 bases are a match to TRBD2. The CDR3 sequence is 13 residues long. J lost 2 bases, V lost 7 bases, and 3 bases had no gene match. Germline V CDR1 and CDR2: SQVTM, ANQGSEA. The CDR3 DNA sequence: TGCAGCGCTAGGACTAGCGGGACCTACGAGCAGTACTTC. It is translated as CSARTSGTYEQYF.

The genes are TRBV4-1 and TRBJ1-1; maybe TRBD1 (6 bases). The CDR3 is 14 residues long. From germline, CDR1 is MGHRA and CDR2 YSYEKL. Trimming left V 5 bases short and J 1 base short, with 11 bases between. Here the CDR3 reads CASSLGQGNTEAFF. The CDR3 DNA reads TGCGCCAGCAGCTTGGGACAAGGGAACACTGAAGCTTTCTTT.

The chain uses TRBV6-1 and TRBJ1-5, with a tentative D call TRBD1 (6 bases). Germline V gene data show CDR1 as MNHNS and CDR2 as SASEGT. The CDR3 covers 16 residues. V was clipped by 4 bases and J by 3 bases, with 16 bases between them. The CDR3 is CASSGTGLSDNQPQHF. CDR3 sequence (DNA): TGTGCCAGCAGTGGTACAGGGCTATCCGACAATCAGCCCCAGCATTTT.

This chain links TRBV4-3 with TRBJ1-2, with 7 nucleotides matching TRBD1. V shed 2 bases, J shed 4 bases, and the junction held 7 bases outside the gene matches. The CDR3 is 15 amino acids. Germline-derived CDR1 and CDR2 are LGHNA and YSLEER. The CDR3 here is CASSQSRGLRYGYTF. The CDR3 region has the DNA TGCGCCAGCAGCCAATCGAGGGGGCTGCGCTATGGCTACACCTTC.

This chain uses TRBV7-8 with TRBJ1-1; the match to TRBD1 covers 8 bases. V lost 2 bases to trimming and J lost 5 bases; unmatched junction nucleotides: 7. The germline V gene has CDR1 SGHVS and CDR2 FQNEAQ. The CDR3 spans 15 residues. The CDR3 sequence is CASSLRQGARTEAFF. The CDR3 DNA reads TGTGCCAGCAGCTTACGTCAGGGGGCAAGAACTGAAGCTTTCTTT.

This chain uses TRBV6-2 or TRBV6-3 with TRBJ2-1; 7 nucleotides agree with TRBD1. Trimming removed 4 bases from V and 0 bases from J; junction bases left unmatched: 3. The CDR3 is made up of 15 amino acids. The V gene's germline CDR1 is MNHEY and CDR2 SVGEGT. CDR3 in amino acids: CASSFQGVSYNEQFF. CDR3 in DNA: TGTGCCAGCAGTTTCCAGGGGGTCTCCTACAATGAGCAGTTCTTC.